The 15 T cell receptor beta chains below come from one sample, sequenced in a study of molecular identifiers for immune sequencing clone quantification. One entry per CDR3 protein, called by TCRdb with MiXCR from the PCR reads. This sample has more than 300,000 distinct CDR3 sequences, with about a fifth found just once. Sequencing was carried out using naive CD8+ T cells from blood, with Jurkat cell RNA spiked in. The subset is: FACS-sorted CD8+CD4-CCR7+CD45RA+ naive T cells. These receptors all come from a human donor in good health. Some libraries in this study had Jurkat cell RNA spiked in.

This clonotype has at least ten counts. V is TRBV7-8 and J is TRBJ2-4; D gene ambiguous. V was trimmed by 1 base and J by 0 bases, leaving 13 bases between them. The CDR3 spans 17 residues. Germline loops: CDR1 SGHVS, CDR2 FQNEAQ. The CDR3: CASSLGLKNLAKNIQYF. In DNA, the CDR3 is TGTGCCAGCAGCTTAGGTCTCAAAAACCTAGCCAAAAACATTCAGTACTTC.

The sample holds many counts of this clonotype. The V call is TRBV18, the J call TRBJ2-3; 7 nucleotides line up with TRBD2. V trimming: 0 bases; J trimming: 4 bases; junction bases outside the gene matches: 7. Germline values: CDR1 KGHSH, CDR2 LQKENI. This CDR3 has 16 residues. The DNA for the CDR3 is TGTGCCAGCTCACCACCGGGACTATCTGGTTCAGATACGCAGTATTTT. This encodes CASSPPGLSGSDTQYF.

Many counts were recorded for this clonotype. CDR3 DNA sequence: TGCAGTGCTAGAGATCTCGGGGCCCCAGATACGCAGTATTTT. This codes for CSARDLGAPDTQYF. The V and J genes are TRBV20-1 and TRBJ2-3; D is perhaps TRBD1 or TRBD2 (5 bases each). This CDR3 has 14 amino acids. Germline CDR1 is DFQATT and CDR2 is SNEGSKA (reference sequence). V shed 0 bases and J shed 4 bases, with 11 bases lying between them.

This clonotype was observed at least ten times. This sequence joins TRBV4-1 and TRBJ2-3; the match to TRBD2 covers 7 bases. J gave up 1 base and V 1 base, and 5 bases lay outside the gene matches. The CDR3 has 16 amino acids. Germline assignment: CDR1 MGHRA and CDR2 YSYEKL. The CDR3 loop is CASSQVRLAGTDTQYF. DNA for the CDR3: TGCGCCAGCAGCCAAGTTCGGCTAGCGGGCACAGATACGCAGTATTTT.

Note on this clonotype: A much larger clone is a single base away; this may be a read error. This chain uses TRBV9 with TRBJ2-3; D remains unclear. CDR1 SGDLS and CDR2 YYNGEE come from the germline V gene. V lost 2 bases to trimming and J lost 1 base, with 11 bases between them. The CDR3 length is 15 residues. In nucleotides, the CDR3 is TGTGCCAGCAGCGTGACGGGTTCTGGCACAGATACGCAGTATTTT. It yields the protein CASSVTGSGTDTQYF.

This clonotype was recorded at least ten times. The chain carries TRBV13 and TRBJ1-1; no definite D call. CDR3 length: 15 amino acids. CDR1 and CDR2 from the germline V gene are PRHDT and FYEKMQ (reference sequence). V lost 5 bases, J lost 1 base, and 14 bases lay in between. The CDR3 DNA reads TGTGCCAGCAGCCCACGTGGTTTGGGGAACACTGAAGCTTTCTTT. Translating gives CASSPRGLGNTEAFF.

Of note for this clonotype: A much larger clone lies a single base off, so this may be a read error. The V call is TRBV5-4, the J call TRBJ1-1, with D perhaps matching TRBD1 (5 bases). This CDR3 region has 14 residues. V lost 1 base and J lost 7, with 14 bases in between. The V gene's germline CDR1 is SGHNT and CDR2 YYREEE (reference sequence). The CDR3 sequence is CASSLPQGKGEAFF. The CDR3 DNA reads TGTGCCAGCAGCTTGCCTCAGGGAAAGGGTGAAGCTTTCTTT.

Comment on this clonotype: This could be a read error, since a much larger clone is one nucleotide away. The CDR3 carries no conserved terminal phenylalanine or tryptophan, so it likely arises from a read error. This chain uses TRBV9 with TRBJ2-3; unclear D gene. The germline gives CDR1 SGDLS, CDR2 YYNGEE. The CDR3 runs 13 residues. The V end lost 6 bases, the J end lost 0 bases, and 8 bases lay between the germline ends. CDR3: CASNLLSTDTQYL. In DNA form, the CDR3 reads TGTGCCAGCAACCTATTAAGCACAGATACGCAGTATCTT.

This clonotype has ten or more counts. The gene calls are TRBV30 and TRBJ2-7, with a tentative D call TRBD1 (7 bases). Looked up from germline, CDR1 is GTSNPN and CDR2 is SVGIG (reference sequence). V was clipped by 0 bases and J by 4 bases, with 13 bases between them. The length of the CDR3 is 14 residues. CDR3 DNA: TGTGCCTGGAGTGTAGGCCAGGGGGGATACGAGCAGTACTTC. This codes for CAWSVGQGGYEQYF.

This clonotype has a count of ten or more. The chain couples TRBV3-1 to TRBJ2-3, with 7 bases aligning to TRBD1. J lost 3 bases, V lost 1 base, and 4 bases had no gene match. The CDR3 is made up of 15 amino acids. Germline V gives CDR1 LGHDT, CDR2 YNNKEL (reference sequence). CDR3 amino acids: CASSQVQGWTDTQYF. CDR3 DNA sequence: TGTGCCAGCAGCCAAGTACAGGGGTGGACAGATACGCAGTATTTT.

As to this clonotype: A junction boundary mismatches the germline segment, possibly from a read error. The chain carries TRBV27 and TRBJ1-1; D is possibly TRBD1 (6 bases). CDR3 length: 14 amino acids. Germline V gives CDR1 MNHEY, CDR2 SMNVEV (reference sequence). This CDR3 is CASSSWDKNTVAFF. DNA of the CDR3: TGTGCCAGCAGTTCGTGGGACAAGAACACTGTAGCTTTCTTT.

This clonotype appeared many times. This chain joins TRBV2 and TRBJ1-5, with D perhaps TRBD1 (5 bases). Trimming left V 8 bases short and J 1 base short, with 18 bases between. Germline values: CDR1 SNHLY, CDR2 FYNNEI. The CDR3 totals 16 residues. CDR3 nucleotide sequence: TGTGCCAGCCAGGGCAGGGAAGTCAGAAGCAATCAGCCCCAGCATTTT. Residues: CASQGREVRSNQPQHF.

About this clonotype itself: A read error may be the cause here, since a much bigger clone is one base away. The conserved phenylalanine or tryptophan is not found at the CDR3 terminus, so this likely reflects a read error. V gene TRBV12-3 or TRBV12-4 combines with J gene TRBJ2-5, with TRBD1 identical over 10 bases. The V segment lost 4 bases and the J segment 5 bases; nucleotides outside the gene matches: 4. The CDR3 has 14 amino acids. In DNA, the CDR3 is TGTGCCAGCAGTTCCGGGACAGGGGATGAGACCCAGTACCTC. Translated: CASSSGTGDETQYL.

Points on this clonotype: A read error is possible here, since a much larger clone lies one base away. The genes are TRBV19 and TRBJ1-4, with 7 nucleotides matching TRBD1. This CDR3 region has 14 residues. Germline V gene data show CDR1 as LNHDA and CDR2 as SQIVND (reference sequence). The CDR3 is CASSNYQGEVKLLF. The CDR3, as DNA: TGTGCCAGCAGCAATTACCAGGGGGAGGTAAAACTGCTTTTT.

This clonotype was counted ten times or more. The CDR3 protein is CASSLGGGYTEAFF. CDR3 DNA: TGCGCCAGCAGCTTGGGGGGAGGGTACACTGAAGCTTTCTTT. The V gene is TRBV5-1, the J gene TRBJ1-1; D ambiguous. This CDR3 has 14 residues. Between the trimmed V and J ends, which lost 0 bases and 3 bases, there was a span of 9 bases. Germline V gene sequence: CDR1 SGHRS, CDR2 YFSETQ.